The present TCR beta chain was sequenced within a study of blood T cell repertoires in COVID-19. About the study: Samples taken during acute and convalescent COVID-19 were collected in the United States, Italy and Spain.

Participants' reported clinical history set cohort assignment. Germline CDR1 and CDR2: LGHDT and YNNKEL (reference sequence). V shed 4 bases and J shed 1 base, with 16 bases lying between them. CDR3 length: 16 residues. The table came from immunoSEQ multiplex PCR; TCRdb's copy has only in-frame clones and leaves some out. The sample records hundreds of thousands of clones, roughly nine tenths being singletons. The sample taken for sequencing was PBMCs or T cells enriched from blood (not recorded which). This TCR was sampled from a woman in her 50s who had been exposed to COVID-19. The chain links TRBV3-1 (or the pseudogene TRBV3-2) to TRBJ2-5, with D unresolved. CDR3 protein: CASSRTARWAQETQYF. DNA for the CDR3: TGTGCCAGCAGCCGAACGGCCCGTTGGGCCCAAGAGACCCAGTACTTC.